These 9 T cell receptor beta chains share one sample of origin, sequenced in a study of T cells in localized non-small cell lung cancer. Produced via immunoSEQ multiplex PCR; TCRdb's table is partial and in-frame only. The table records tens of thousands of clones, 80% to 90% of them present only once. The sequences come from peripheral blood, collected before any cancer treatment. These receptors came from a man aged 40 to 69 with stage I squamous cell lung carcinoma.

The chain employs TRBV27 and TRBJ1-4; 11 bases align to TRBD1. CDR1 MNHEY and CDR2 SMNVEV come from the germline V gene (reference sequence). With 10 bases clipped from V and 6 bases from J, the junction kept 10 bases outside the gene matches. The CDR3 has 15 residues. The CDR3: CATAGQGARYEKLFF. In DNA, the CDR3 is TGTGCCACCGCCGGACAGGGGGCGCGTTATGAAAAACTGTTTTTT. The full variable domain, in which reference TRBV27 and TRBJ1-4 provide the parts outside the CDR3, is EAQVTQNPRYLITVTGKKLTVTCSQNMNHEYMSWYRQDPGLGLRQIYYSMNVEVTDKGDVPEGYKVSRKEKRNFPLILESPSPNQTSLYFCATAGQGARYEKLFFGSGTQLSVL.

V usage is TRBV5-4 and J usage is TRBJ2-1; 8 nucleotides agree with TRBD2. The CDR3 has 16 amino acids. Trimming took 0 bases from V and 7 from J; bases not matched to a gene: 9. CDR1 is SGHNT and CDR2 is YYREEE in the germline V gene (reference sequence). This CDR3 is CASSLGTGRARNEQFF. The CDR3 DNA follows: TGTGCCAGCAGCTTGGGAACCGGGAGGGCCAGGAATGAGCAGTTCTTC.

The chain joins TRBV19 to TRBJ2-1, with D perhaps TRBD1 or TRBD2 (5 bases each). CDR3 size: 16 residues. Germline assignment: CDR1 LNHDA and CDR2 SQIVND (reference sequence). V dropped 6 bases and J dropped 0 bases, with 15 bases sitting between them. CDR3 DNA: TGTGCCAGTAGGGGCCGGGACCCGAGCTCCTACAATGAGCAGTTCTTC. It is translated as CASRGRDPSSYNEQFF.

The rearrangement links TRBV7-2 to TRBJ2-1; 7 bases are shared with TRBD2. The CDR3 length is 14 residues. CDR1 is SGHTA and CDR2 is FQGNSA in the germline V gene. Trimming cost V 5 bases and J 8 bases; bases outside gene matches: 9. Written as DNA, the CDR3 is TGTGCCAGCAGCCCTAAAGCGGGACCATATGAGCAGTTCTTC. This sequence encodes CASSPKAGPYEQFF.

CDR3 DNA sequence: TGTGCCAGCAGTGAAGCTTCTCCGAACACTGAAGCTTTCTTT. It specifies CASSEASPNTEAFF. V is TRBV6-1 and J is TRBJ1-1; D remains ambiguous. The V gene lost 0 bases and the J gene lost 1 base, with 6 bases spanning the gap. Looked up from germline, CDR1 is MNHNS and CDR2 is SASEGT. The CDR3 totals 14 residues.

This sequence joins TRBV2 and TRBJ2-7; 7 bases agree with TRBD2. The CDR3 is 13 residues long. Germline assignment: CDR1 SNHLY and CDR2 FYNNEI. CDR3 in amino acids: CAAGEGTTYEQYF. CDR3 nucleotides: TGTGCAGCCGGGGAGGGAACGACCTACGAGCAGTACTTC. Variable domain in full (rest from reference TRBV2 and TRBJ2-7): EPEVTQTPSHQVTQMGQEVILRCVPISNHLYFYWYRQILGQKVEFLVSFYNNEISEKSEIFDDQFSVERPDGSNFTLKIRSTKLEDSAMYFCAAGEGTTYEQYFGPGTRLTVT.

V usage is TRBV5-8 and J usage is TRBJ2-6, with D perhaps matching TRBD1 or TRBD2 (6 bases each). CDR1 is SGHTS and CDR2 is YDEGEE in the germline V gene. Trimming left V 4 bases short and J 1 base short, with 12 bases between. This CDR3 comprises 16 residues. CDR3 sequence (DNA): TGTGCCAGCAGCCCGGGGGCGGGATCTGGGGCCAACGTCCTGACTTTC. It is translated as CASSPGAGSGANVLTF.

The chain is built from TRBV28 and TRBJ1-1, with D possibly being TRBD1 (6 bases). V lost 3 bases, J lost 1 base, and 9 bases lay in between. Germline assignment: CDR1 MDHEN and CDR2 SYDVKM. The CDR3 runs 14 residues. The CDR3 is CASSFQGWNTEAFF. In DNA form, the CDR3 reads TGTGCCAGCAGTTTTCAGGGGTGGAACACTGAAGCTTTCTTT.

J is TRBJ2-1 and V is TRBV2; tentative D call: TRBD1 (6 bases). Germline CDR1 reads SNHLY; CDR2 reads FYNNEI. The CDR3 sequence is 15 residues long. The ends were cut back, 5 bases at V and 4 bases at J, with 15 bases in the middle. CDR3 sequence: CASSSAMGAYNEQFF. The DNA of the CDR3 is TGTGCCAGCAGTTCAGCGATGGGGGCTTACAATGAGCAGTTCTTC.